Listed below are T cell receptor beta chains from one sample, sequenced in a study of metastatic and nonmetastatic thyroid tumors. Via MiXCR, TCRdb re-called the PCR reads. The sample consists of 15,000 to 20,000 clones, about 33% of them appearing once. Sequencing input: tumor tissue. The origin of the receptors is a male donor with papillary thyroid cancer or a benign thyroid nodule (not recorded which). Some clones in this sample may be carry-over from other donors' samples. CDR3s include the opening cysteine and the closing phenylalanine or tryptophan. The D gene is left open where the match is weak. Some rows mark clone size as missing; the rest say once, few, many or name a class of expanded clone.

>15|NA|few|TRBJ2-1|TRBV7-3
TGTGCCAGCAGCTTAAGGCAGGGATCCTACAATGAGCAGTTCTTC
CASSLRQGSYNEQFF
>15|NA|many|TRBJ1-1|TRBV19
TGTGCCAGTAGTATCAGAATTATATCGAACACTGAAGCTTTCTTT
CASSIRIISNTEAFF
>13|NA|NA|TRBJ2-2|TRBV30
TGTGCCTGGGGCACTTTCACACACGGGGAGCTGTTTTTT
CAWGTFTHGELFF
>18|TRBD2|many|TRBJ2-1|TRBV18
TGTGCCAGCTCACCACCCCGACTAGCGGGATCCCCCTACAATGAGCAGTTCTTC
CASSPPRLAGSPYNEQFF
>11|NA|few|TRBJ2-5|TRBV28
TGTGCCAGCAGTTTAAGGGAGACCCAGTACTTC
CASSLRETQYF
>18|TRBD1|NA|TRBJ2-5|TRBV28
TGTGCCAGCAGTCTAATGCTCCTCAGGGGGCGCGGACAAGAGGCCCAGTACTTC
CASSLMLLRGRGQEAQYF
>13|NA|few|TRBJ2-7|TRBV7-9
TGTGCCAGCAGCATCCCCTCGGGGTTAGAGCAGTACTTC
CASSIPSGLEQYF
>12|NA|NA|TRBJ2-5|TRBV30
TGTGCCTGGAGTGCGGGATGGGAGACCCAGTACTTC
CAWSAGWETQYF
>13|NA|many|TRBJ1-1|TRBV7-7
TGTGCTAGCAGCTTAGGGGAATGGACTGAAGCTTTCTTT
CASSLGEWTEAFF
>15|TRBD1|medium-sized|TRBJ2-1|TRBV12-3/TRBV12-4
TGTGCCAGCATTCCCGGGACAGGGCAAAACAATGAGCAGTTCTTC
CASIPGTGQNNEQFF
>13|NA|NA|TRBJ2-7|TRBV14
TGTGCCAGCAGCCAAGATTGGGTGGGGGAGCAGTACTTC
CASSQDWVGEQYF
>15|NA|many|TRBJ2-7|TRBV2
TGTGCCAGCAGTGAGGTGCGCAGCTTGGGGCTCGAGCAGTACTTC
CASSEVRSLGLEQYF
>16|NA|medium-sized|TRBJ1-6|TRBV10-3
TGTGCCATCAGTGAATTGGTCAGGGTAGGTAATTCACCCCTCCACTTT
CAISELVRVGNSPLHF
>16|NA|many|TRBJ2-7|TRBV4-2
TGTGCCAGCAGCCAAGGAACCAGTGACTACCTAGGGGAGCAGTACTTC
CASSQGTSDYLGEQYF
>11|NA|many|TRBJ2-5|TRBV30
TGTGCCTGGGGGGAGCAAGAGACCCAGTACTTC
CAWGEQETQYF
>13|NA|medium-sized|TRBJ2-3|TRBV12-3/TRBV12-4
TGTGCCAGCAGTTTAAAGGGGGCAGATACGCAGTATTTT
CASSLKGADTQYF
>15|NA|NA|TRBJ2-1|TRBV20-1
TGCAGTGCTAACCCCAGGGACGGGAGTTGGAATGAGCAGTTCTTC
CSANPRDGSWNEQFF
>13|NA|NA|TRBJ2-3|TRBV11-2
TGTGCCAGCAGCTGGACAGCTTCAGATACGCAGTATTTT
CASSWTASDTQYF
>13|NA|many|TRBJ1-5|TRBV3-1
TGTGCCAGCAGCCAAGGCAGGGGTCAGCCCCAGCATTTT
CASSQGRGQPQHF
>16|TRBD2|few|TRBJ2-7|TRBV5-6
TGTGCCAGCAGCTCGGGGGGGACTAGCGGGGTCCACGAGCAGTACTTC
CASSSGGTSGVHEQYF
>13|NA|few|TRBJ2-1|TRBV19
TGTGCCAGCAATCCGGGTCTGGCGGGTGAGCAGTTCTTC
CASNPGLAGEQFF
>19|TRBD2|NA|TRBJ2-7|TRBV5-1
TGCGCCAGCAGCTTGGCGGGGACTAGCGGGTTCACCGTCTCCTACGAGCAGTACTTC
CASSLAGTSGFTVSYEQYF
>13|NA|NA|TRBJ1-2|TRBV5-1
TGCGCCAGCAGCGCGGTCTTGGACGGTGGCTACACCTTC
CASSAVLDGGYTF
>15|NA|NA|TRBJ2-1|TRBV12-3/TRBV12-4
TGTGCCAGCAGCACCATGGGACTGGGTGGCAATGAGCAGTTCTTC
CASSTMGLGGNEQFF
>15|NA|NA|TRBJ2-2|TRBV9
TGTGCCATCTGCGTCGAACTAGGATCGACCGGGGAGCTGATTTTT
CAICVELGSTGELIF
>14|TRBD2|many|TRBJ2-5|TRBV5-5
TGTGCCAGCATTCAAAGCGGGAGAGGCGAGACCCAGTACTTC
CASIQSGRGETQYF
>13|NA|NA|TRBJ2-1|TRBV20-1
TGCAGTGCCTTAAGTCGAGGGGCCGATGAGCAGTTCTTC
CSALSRGADEQFF
>14|TRBD1|few|TRBJ1-5|TRBV6-1
TGTGCCAGCAGTATCACAGGGGGCGCGCAGCCCCAGCATTTT
CASSITGGAQPQHF
>15|TRBD1|NA|TRBJ1-2|TRBV11-3
TGTGCCAGCAGCTTACCGGGACAGGGGGCGTATGGCTACACCTTC
CASSLPGQGAYGYTF
>19|TRBD2|many|TRBJ2-7|TRBV7-2
TGTGCCAGCAGCTTAGCCAGCGGGACTAGCGGGAGGGCCCCTTACGAGCAGTACTTC
CASSLASGTSGRAPYEQYF
>15|TRBD1|NA|TRBJ1-1|TRBV20-1
TGCAGTGCTGCTCGCCCGACAGGGTCGTACACTGAAGCTTTCTTT
CSAARPTGSYTEAFF
>15|TRBD1|NA|TRBJ1-3|TRBV20-1
TGCAGTGCTAGAGTCGGGCAGGGGGTCGGAAACACCATATATTTT
CSARVGQGVGNTIYF
>14|NA|many|TRBJ1-1|TRBV2
TGTGCCAGCAGTGAAGCGGGACCGCGCTCTCGGGCTTTCTTT
CASSEAGPRSRAFF
>14|TRBD1|NA|TRBJ2-7|TRBV6-1
TGTGCCAGCAAAAGGGACAGGGGGCGGGACGAGCAGTACTTC
CASKRDRGRDEQYF
>13|NA|few|TRBJ2-7|TRBV30
TGTGCCTGGAGTGAAGGGAGCTCCTACGAGCAGTACTTC
CAWSEGSSYEQYF
>15|TRBD1|NA|TRBJ1-2|TRBV7-9
TGTGCCAGCAGCGCCCACAGGGGGCAAGGGTATGGCTACACCTTC
CASSAHRGQGYGYTF
>14|TRBD2|many|TRBJ2-7|TRBV14
TGTGCCAGCAGCCTTAGCGGGACCAGCTACGAGCAGTATTTC
CASSLSGTSYEQYF
>18|TRBD2|many|TRBJ2-5|TRBV15
TGTGCCACCAGCAGAGGCCGGGGGGGGGGCCCGGCCCAAGAGACCCAGTACTTC
CATSRGRGGGPAQETQYF
>16|NA|many|TRBJ1-4|TRBV11-2
TGTGCCAGCAGCTCGCTAACAGGGTCCTTTAATGAAAAACTGTTTTTT
CASSSLTGSFNEKLFF
>17|TRBD2|NA|TRBJ2-3|TRBV4-2
TGTGCCAGCAGCCATGGAATACTAGCGGGGACCACAGATACGCAGTATTTT
CASSHGILAGTTDTQYF
>14|NA|many|TRBJ1-2|TRBV4-2
TGTGCCAGCAGCCAAATCCGGGACTACTATGGCTACACCTTC
CASSQIRDYYGYTF
>15|NA|few|TRBJ1-6|TRBV27
TGTGCCAGCAGCCCCACCCGGTTCAGCAATTCACCCCTCCACTTT
CASSPTRFSNSPLHF
>16|NA|NA|TRBJ2-2|TRBV11-2
TGTGCCAGCAGCTTAGTCGGCGGGACGAACACCGGGGAGCTGTTTTTT
CASSLVGGTNTGELFF
>13|NA|many|TRBJ2-3|TRBV18
TGTGCCAGCTCACCGACACCGGCAGATACGCAGTATTTT
CASSPTPADTQYF
>15|NA|NA|TRBJ2-3|TRBV9
TGTGCCAGCAGCGTAGCGGGAGAGCGCCCAGATACGCAGTATTTT
CASSVAGERPDTQYF
>18|NA|NA|TRBJ2-3|TRBV19
TGTGCCAGTAGTATCAGGATGGGTAGCTCTGGGGGCACAGATACGCAGTATTTT
CASSIRMGSSGGTDTQYF
>13|TRBD1|many|TRBJ2-5|TRBV19
TGTGCCAGTACGGACAGGGGGTTAAAGACCCAGTACTTC
CASTDRGLKTQYF
>14|NA|many|TRBJ1-2|TRBV6-1
TGTGCCAGCAGTGTGGGTAGGGGTAACTATGGCTACACCTTC
CASSVGRGNYGYTF
>17|TRBD1|few|TRBJ1-2|TRBV28
TGTGCCAGCAGTTCCCCCCAATCCACAGGGGTGGCCTATGGCTACACCTTC
CASSSPQSTGVAYGYTF
>13|NA|NA|TRBJ1-6|TRBV5-8
TGTGCCAGCAGCTTTTCTCCGGGTTCACCCCTCCACTTT
CASSFSPGSPLHF
>11|NA|medium-sized|TRBJ1-2|TRBV20-1
TGCAGTGCTAGAAGCCACTATGGCTACACCTTC
CSARSHYGYTF
>11|NA|many|TRBJ2-1|TRBV24-1
TGTGCCACCAGTTCCATTTATGAGCAGTTCTTC
CATSSIYEQFF
>15|NA|NA|TRBJ2-7|TRBV20-1
TGCAGTGCACCTTCCCCGGGACTCCATACCGCAGAGCAGTACTTC
CSAPSPGLHTAEQYF
>18|TRBD1|many|TRBJ2-1|TRBV15
TGTGCCACCAGCTCCCAGACGTTTCCGGGACAGGGGTACAATGAGCAGTTCTTC
CATSSQTFPGQGYNEQFF